This passage covers 32 T cell receptor beta chains from one sample sequenced in a study of CXCR3-negative and CXCR3-positive naive CD8 T cells. UMI-tagged TRB cDNA libraries were built via 5' RACE. TCRdb processed the 5' RACE reads again and assigns one entry to each CDR3 protein, with no DNA. This table lists roughly 39,000 distinct CDR3 sequences. Sequenced material: memory CD8+ T cells from blood. The receptors stem from a human donor in good health. Some clones in this sample may be carry-over from other donors' samples.

The chain couples TRBV4-1 to TRBJ1-6; TCRdb proposes TRBD1, but this gene call is untestable without DNA. Germline V gene data show CDR1 as MGHRA and CDR2 as YSYEKL. The CDR3 contains 16 residues. CDR3 loop: CASSQAGFPSNSPLHF.

Measured by frequency, this clonotype is medium-sized. The chain recombines TRBV28 with TRBJ1-5; there is no DNA to check the TCRdb D call of TRBD1. Germline CDR1 reads MDHEN; CDR2 reads SYDVKM. The CDR3 has 17 residues. The CDR3 loop is CASSLMGAGQGYQPQHF.

The gene calls are TRBV27 and TRBJ1-5; TCRdb's D call, TRBD1, is unchecked because there is no DNA. This CDR3 is built from 16 residues. CDR1 MNHEY and CDR2 SMNVEV come from the germline V gene (reference sequence). CDR3 in amino acids: CASSHTGTTYNQPQHF.

The chain's CDR3 is CASSFGTGTYEQYF. The V gene is TRBV11-2, the J gene TRBJ2-7; TCRdb's D gene call, TRBD1, goes unchecked for lack of DNA. CDR1 is SGHAT, CDR2 FQNNGV, per germline. The CDR3 is 14 amino acids.

J is TRBJ2-1 and V is TRBV20-1; TCRdb proposes TRBD2, but this gene call is untestable without DNA. This CDR3 has 18 residues. CDR1 is DFQATT and CDR2 is SNEGSKA in the germline V gene (reference sequence). The chain's CDR3 is CSARDLERGAHLDNEQFF.

The rearrangement links TRBV7-2 to TRBJ2-5; absent DNA, TCRdb's TRBD1 call cannot be checked. The CDR3 consists of 16 residues. Germline loops: CDR1 SGHTA, CDR2 FQGNSA. CDR3 loop: CASSLEGLGGRETQYF.

The rearrangement links TRBV4-1 to TRBJ2-7. CDR1 is MGHRA and CDR2 is YSYEKL in the germline V gene. The CDR3 contains 13 residues. CDR3 amino acids: CASSQDSTYEQYF.

The chain is built from TRBV5-1 and TRBJ2-1; TCRdb reports TRBD2, a call that lacks DNA to check it against. This CDR3 spans 13 amino acids. The germline CDR1 and CDR2 sequences are SGHRS and YFSETQ. Here the CDR3 reads CASSLTSGREQFF.

This chain connects TRBV6-2 or TRBV6-3 to TRBJ2-5; TCRdb proposes TRBD2, but this gene call is untestable without DNA. The germline V gene encodes CDR1 MNHEY and CDR2 SVGEGT. The CDR3 extends over 14 amino acids. The CDR3 sequence: CASRSRDLQETQYF.

This chain joins TRBV6-2 or TRBV6-3 and TRBJ2-1. The CDR3 has 13 amino acids. CDR1 is MNHEY and CDR2 is SVGEGT in the germline V gene. The chain's CDR3 is CASSLDTYNEQFF.

The chain combines TRBV29-1 with TRBJ1-1. Germline CDR1 reads SQVTM; CDR2 reads ANQGSEA. The CDR3 has 16 residues. The CDR3 region is CSAVSGGGYLVTEAFF.

The rearrangement links TRBV6-2 or TRBV6-3 to TRBJ1-1. The CDR3 is 17 residues long. Germline-derived CDR1 and CDR2 are MNHEY and SVGEGT. The CDR3 sequence: CASTKLAHDLMNTEAFF.

CDR3 loop: CSVEDTPRGYEQYF. The chain employs TRBV29-1 and TRBJ2-7; with no DNA, the TCRdb D assignment of TRBD1 cannot be verified. This CDR3 has 14 residues. Germline lookup yields CDR1 SQVTM and CDR2 ANQGSEA.

The genes are TRBV27 and TRBJ2-1; TCRdb names TRBD2, which stays unverified in the absence of DNA. The CDR3 covers 13 residues. Germline CDR1 reads MNHEY; CDR2 reads SMNVEV (reference sequence). This CDR3 reads CASTGGGAGEQFF.

The chain recombines TRBV4-3 with TRBJ2-2. The CDR3 is 16 residues long. In germline, CDR1 is LGHNA, CDR2 YSLEER. CDR3: CASSQPGRTNTGELFF.

J is TRBJ1-1 and V is TRBV7-9. Looked up from germline, CDR1 is SEHNR and CDR2 is FQNEAQ (reference sequence). This CDR3 has 13 residues. CDR3 region: CASSPSGNTEAFF.

The V call is TRBV29-1, the J call TRBJ2-1; no DNA is available, so the TRBD1 call from TCRdb remains unchecked. The CDR3 length is 15 residues. Looked up from germline, CDR1 is SQVTM and CDR2 is ANQGSEA. The CDR3 protein is CSAPRGVRSYNEQFF.

The chain links TRBV28 to TRBJ2-5; TCRdb's D call, TRBD2, is unchecked because there is no DNA. This CDR3 contains 16 residues. CDR1 and CDR2 from the germline V gene are MDHEN and SYDVKM. The CDR3 spells CASSEGLAGLQETQYF.

This chain's CDR3 is CASRPGQVLYNEQFF. The chain couples TRBV6-5 to TRBJ2-1; the D call from TCRdb, TRBD1, cannot be confirmed without DNA. CDR3 length: 15 amino acids. The germline CDR1 and CDR2 sequences are MNHEY and SVGAGI.

This sequence joins TRBV7-9 and TRBJ2-7; TCRdb's D call of TRBD1 is untestable without DNA. CDR1 is SEHNR and CDR2 is FQNEAQ in the germline V gene (reference sequence). CDR3 length: 13 residues. The CDR3 here is CASSLRQGYEQYF.

This chain joins TRBV6-4 and TRBJ2-2. Looked up from germline, CDR1 is MRHNA and CDR2 is SNTAGT. CDR3 length: 12 residues. The CDR3 spells CASSDNTGELFF.

This chain joins TRBV5-1 and TRBJ2-1; TCRdb's D call of TRBD1 is untestable without DNA. This CDR3 spans 14 amino acids. Germline values: CDR1 SGHRS, CDR2 YFSETQ. The CDR3 loop is CASSLGQGYNEQFF.

This rearrangement joins TRBV7-2 to TRBJ1-5. Germline assignment: CDR1 SGHTA and CDR2 FQGNSA. This CDR3 is 13 amino acids long. The CDR3 reads CASSLGQNQPQHF.

The chain links TRBV28 to TRBJ2-7; TCRdb's D gene call, TRBD1, goes unchecked for lack of DNA. The CDR3 loop spans 16 amino acids. CDR1 and CDR2 (germline): MDHEN, SYDVKM. CDR3 sequence: CASRLPTTGGSYEQYF.

This chain connects TRBV29-1 to TRBJ2-2; the D call from TCRdb, TRBD1, cannot be confirmed without DNA. The CDR3 sequence is 14 residues long. Germline V gene sequence: CDR1 SQVTM, CDR2 ANQGSEA. The CDR3 here is CSVEVTPGPGELFF.

CDR3 sequence reads: CSAGTSGGADTQYF. V and J are TRBV20-1 and TRBJ2-3; the TRBD2 assignment by TCRdb is unverifiable without DNA. In germline, CDR1 is DFQATT, CDR2 SNEGSKA (reference sequence). There are 14 residues in the CDR3.

The chain couples TRBV29-1 to TRBJ1-3. This CDR3 spans 13 amino acids. The germline gives CDR1 SQVTM, CDR2 ANQGSEA. CDR3 region: CSVETDSGNTIYF. Variable domain in full (rest from reference TRBV29-1 and TRBJ1-3): SAVISQKPSRDICQRGTSLTIQCQVDSQVTMMFWYRQQPGQSLTLIATANQGSEATYESGFVIDKFPISRPNLTFSTLTVSNMSPEDSSIYLCSVETDSGNTIYFGEGSWLTVV.

The chain couples TRBV29-1 to TRBJ1-2. This CDR3 is built from 14 residues. From germline, CDR1 is SQVTM and CDR2 ANQGSEA. The CDR3 sequence: CSVERQEDYYGYTF.

V gene TRBV6-5 combines with J gene TRBJ1-2. This CDR3 contains 14 residues. The germline V gene encodes CDR1 MNHEY and CDR2 SVGAGI. This chain's CDR3 is CASSSATAIYGYTF.

The chain combines TRBV27 with TRBJ2-1. Germline CDR1 reads MNHEY; CDR2 reads SMNVEV (reference sequence). This CDR3 contains 13 residues. The CDR3 loop is CTSSFIIMDEQFF.

The gene calls are TRBV6-4 and TRBJ2-3; the TCRdb D gene call, TRBD1, has no DNA to confirm it. Germline V gives CDR1 MRHNA, CDR2 SNTAGT. The CDR3 sequence is 17 residues long. CDR3 sequence: CASSGSQGLPDTDTQYF.

The rearrangement joins TRBV29-1 to TRBJ2-7; TCRdb lists TRBD1, though no DNA is available to test this call. This CDR3 region has 12 residues. CDR1 and CDR2 from the germline V gene are SQVTM and ANQGSEA. CDR3 sequence reads: CSVEGQSYEQYF.